This TCR beta chain was captured in a study of T cells after yellow fever vaccination. The overall study: The fractions with low cell numbers were processed using SMART-Seq v4 Ultra Low Input. Whole-study findings and limits: Post-booster reappearance was seen for most primary-vaccination clones (around 96% CD4, around 88% CD8). A minor fraction of clonotypes spanned both CD4 and CD8 compartments.

In its sample, this clonotype was seen many times. The antigen is not known. UMIs and a universal primer site were added when TCR cDNA was made by 5'RACE template switching. TCRdb fed the 5' RACE reads into MiXCR, producing one record per CDR3 protein. This sample has some 160,000 distinct CDR3 sequences, with under 7.5% found just once. In germline, CDR1 is SGHVS, CDR2 FNYEAQ. This CDR3 has 12 amino acids. V was pared by 2 bases and J by 7 bases, with 1 base of the junction left unmatched. This clonotype was obtained from a young man who received the YFV17D yellow fever vaccine. The chain recombines TRBV7-6 with TRBJ2-5; TRBD2 agrees at 7 bases. The sequencing used CD4+ T cells sorted from PBMCs, collected about 5 days after the first yellow fever vaccination. CDR3 residues: CASSLWGGTQYF. As DNA, the CDR3 is TGTGCCAGCAGCTTATGGGGGGGGACCCAGTACTTC.